These 10 T cell receptor beta chains share one sample of origin, sequenced in a study of post-analysis software for immune sequencing data (dated by TCRdb to between 2015 and 2016). Here is what the overall study found, with its caveats: Roughly 5 TRBV segments, including TRBV5-6, TRBV5-1 and TRBV20-1, were significantly more frequent in patients than controls.

Their cognate antigens are unknown. The library was prepared using PCR. Sequencing instrument: Illumina HiSeq 2500. To reduce PCR and sequencing biases, unique molecular identifiers were built into the TCR beta cDNA libraries. In-frame beta chains were kept once TCRdb had trimmed the public reads at Q25 with fastp and called clones with MiXCR. Here each entry gathers all rows of one CDR3 protein and keeps the most common genes and DNA. Recorded for this sample are hundreds of thousands of distinct CDR3 sequences; 30% of them occurred a single time. The ten largest account for more than 0.55% of the sample. The sample was blood. These receptors came from a girl between 5 and 17 years old with multiple sclerosis.

The chain is built from TRBV20-1 and TRBJ2-7, with 11 bases identical to TRBD1. Germline CDR1 DFQATT, CDR2 SNEGSKA (reference sequence). The CDR3 length is 12 residues. The V segment lost 6 bases and the J segment 5 bases; nucleotides outside the gene matches: 3. The CDR3 loop is CSAWTGGNEQYF. CDR3 sequence (DNA): TGCAGTGCGTGGACAGGGGGCAACGAGCAGTACTTC.

The chain combines TRBV29-1 with TRBJ1-5; TRBD1 is a possible D gene (5 bases). In germline, CDR1 is SQVTM, CDR2 ANQGSEA. Trimming left V 5 bases short and J 0 bases short, with 8 bases between. CDR3 length equals 13 residues. The CDR3 spells CSVRDSSNQPQHF. DNA for the CDR3: TGCAGCGTTCGTGACAGTAGCAATCAGCCCCAGCATTTT.

The rearrangement joins TRBV7-9 to TRBJ2-7; D remains ambiguous. The CDR3 sequence is 11 residues long. The V gene lost 7 bases and the J gene lost 6 bases, with 10 bases spanning the gap. The germline V gene has CDR1 SEHNR and CDR2 FQNEAQ (reference sequence). The CDR3 spells CASKDGGEQYF. Here the CDR3 DNA reads TGTGCCAGCAAGGACGGCGGCGAGCAGTACTTC.

The gene calls are TRBV6-2 or TRBV6-3 and TRBJ2-1; D might be TRBD1 or TRBD2, each matching 5 bases. This CDR3 is 15 amino acids long. CDR1 and CDR2 (germline): MNHEY, SVGEGT. V was pared by 6 bases and J by 8 bases, with 20 bases between. CDR3 bases: TGTGCCAGCAGAGGGCAACCGGGACCACGCCATGAGCAGTTCTTC. Protein product: CASRGQPGPRHEQFF.

The chain employs TRBV11-2 and TRBJ2-7; D uncertain. Germline-derived CDR1 and CDR2 are SGHAT and FQNNGV. The CDR3 extends over 13 amino acids. Trimming took off 6 bases at V and 0 bases at J, with 9 bases between the two ends. The DNA for the CDR3 is TGTGCCAGCAGGCGACTGACCTCCTACGAGCAGTACTTC. It is translated as CASRRLTSYEQYF. Drawing the rest from reference TRBV11-2 and TRBJ2-7, the complete variable domain is EAGVAQSPRYKIIEKRQSVAFWCNPISGHATLYWYQQILGQGPKLLIQFQNNGVVDDSQLPKDRFSAERLKGVDSTLKIQPAKLEDSAVYLCASRRLTSYEQYFGPGTRLTVT.

This chain joins TRBV20-1 and TRBJ2-5, with D tentatively TRBD1 (6 bases). The CDR3 is 15 amino acids. Looked up from germline, CDR1 is DFQATT and CDR2 is SNEGSKA (reference sequence). V gave up 6 bases and J gave up 5 bases, with 22 bases separating them. In DNA, the CDR3 is TGCAGTGCCGTAAAGCCAGGGGCAGTCGGGGAGACCCAGTACTTC. It encodes CSAVKPGAVGETQYF.

The rearrangement joins TRBV27 to TRBJ2-7; D is possibly TRBD2 (5 bases). Between the trimmed V and J ends, which lost 0 bases and 3 bases, there was a span of 21 bases. The CDR3 contains 18 residues. Germline values: CDR1 MNHEY, CDR2 SMNVEV (reference sequence). DNA of the CDR3: TGTGCCAGCAGTTTATCCCCTCCGAGGCTCCGAGGGAACTACGAGCAGTACTTC. This codes for CASSLSPPRLRGNYEQYF.

In this sample, this clonotype turned up many times. This chain links TRBV4-1 with TRBJ2-5, with D tentatively TRBD1 (7 bases). With 0 bases removed from V and 7 bases from J, the gap between germline ends came to 12 bases. The germline CDR1 and CDR2 sequences are MGHRA and YSYEKL. The CDR3 is 14 amino acids. CDR3 DNA: TGCGCCAGCAGCCAAGATCCCCAGGGGGGGACCCAGTACTTC. It encodes CASSQDPQGGTQYF.

A few counts support this clonotype. The V gene is TRBV27, the J gene TRBJ1-2; TRBD1 might be the D (6 bases). Trimming pared 0 bases from V and 6 bases from J, leaving 11 bases between. The CDR3 is 14 residues long. Germline V CDR1 and CDR2: MNHEY, SMNVEV (reference sequence). CDR3 sequence reads: CASSLSGQGNGYTF. The CDR3 DNA reads as TGTGCCAGCAGTTTATCTGGGCAGGGGAATGGCTACACCTTC.

The chain employs TRBV12-3 or TRBV12-4 and TRBJ2-2, with TRBD2 matching 8 bases. CDR3 length: 15 residues. V lost 3 bases to trimming and J lost 5 bases; unmatched junction nucleotides: 5. The DNA of the CDR3 is TGTGCCAGCAGTTTTTTCGGGAGGGAAACCGGGGAGCTGTTTTTT. Its translation is CASSFFGRETGELFF.